One and the same sample provided the 21 T cell receptor beta chains below, sequenced in a study of identical twins. One entry per CDR3 protein results from TCRdb running MiXCR on the 5' RACE reads. The data show 450,000 or so distinct CDR3 sequences, with 24% seen just once and 2.9% held by the top ten. In addition, the sample was reused for a study of T cells expressing NK-cell markers.

Sequenced material: CD4+ T cells sorted from blood. The receptors here all came from a woman aged 18-29 years in good health.

The chain employs TRBV3-1 and TRBJ2-1; 7 nucleotides align to TRBD2. V shed 4 bases and J 1 base; nucleotides not matched to a gene: 4. Germline CDR1 is LGHDT and CDR2 is YNNKEL (reference sequence). CDR3 length equals 15 residues. CDR3 residues: CASSPYGGSYNEQFF. DNA for the CDR3: TGTGCCAGCAGCCCTTACGGGGGGTCCTACAATGAGCAGTTCTTC.

Only a few counts were recorded for this clonotype. The rearrangement uses TRBV27 and TRBJ2-3; 9 nucleotides agree with TRBD2. V dropped 4 bases and J dropped 2; count of bases not matched to a gene: 4. Germline V lookup: CDR1 MNHEY, CDR2 SMNVEV (reference sequence). This CDR3 is built from 15 residues. CDR3 nucleotides: TGTGCCAGCAGTTCCCAGCGGGGGGTCACAGATACGCAGTATTTT. Translating it yields CASSSQRGVTDTQYF.

This clonotype was detected only a few times. The chain combines TRBV3-1 with TRBJ1-1; perhaps TRBD1 as D (5 bases). CDR1 and CDR2 from the germline V gene are LGHDT and YNNKEL (reference sequence). V was trimmed by 4 bases and J by 5 bases, leaving 17 bases between them. This CDR3 comprises 15 residues. As DNA, the CDR3 is TGTGCCAGCAGCCCCCGTTGGGGGAGAGAGACTGAAGCTTTCTTT. Translation gives CASSPRWGRETEAFF.

The chain uses TRBV5-1 and TRBJ2-7; TRBD2 matches at 12 bases. In germline, CDR1 is SGHRS, CDR2 YFSETQ. CDR3 length: 18 amino acids. With 0 bases clipped from V and 2 bases from J, the junction kept 9 bases outside the gene matches. The CDR3 nucleotides read TGCGCCAGCAGCTTGGCCGGGGCTAGCGGGAGGGGTCCCTACGAGCAGTACTTC. Translating it yields CASSLAGASGRGPYEQYF.

This clonotype was detected ten times or more. The J gene is TRBJ2-3, the V gene TRBV19; D perhaps matches TRBD2 (6 bases). V lost 6 bases, J lost 8 bases, and 15 bases lay in between. The length of the CDR3 is 13 residues. CDR1 LNHDA and CDR2 SQIVND come from the germline V gene (reference sequence). Here the CDR3 DNA reads TGTGCCAGTAGGGGGAACATGCGGGGTACGCAGTATTTT. Its protein product is CASRGNMRGTQYF.

This clonotype showed up just a few times. The V call is TRBV12-3 or TRBV12-4, the J call TRBJ1-6; the D is unclear. The length of the CDR3 is 13 residues. Trimming cost V 6 bases and J 8 bases, with 11 bases left between them. CDR3 sequence: CASSRSFDSPLHF. DNA of the CDR3: TGTGCCAGCAGCCGGAGTTTTGATTCACCCCTCCACTTT.

This chain joins TRBV5-1 and TRBJ2-7, with 9 bases aligning to TRBD2. Germline lookup yields CDR1 SGHRS and CDR2 YFSETQ. This CDR3 contains 14 residues. J was trimmed by 5 bases and V by 2 bases; bases with no gene match: 5. CDR3 coding DNA: TGCGCCAGCAGCTTTAGCGGGGGAACGCACGAGCAGTACTTC. Its protein product is CASSFSGGTHEQYF.

Many counts were recorded for this clonotype. The chain carries TRBV29-1 and TRBJ1-1, with D possibly TRBD1 on 6 matching bases. CDR1 and CDR2 from the germline V gene are SQVTM and ANQGSEA. CDR3 length equals 10 residues. Trimming left V 6 bases short and J 7 bases short, with 9 bases between. Here the CDR3 DNA reads TGCAGCGTCCGGACAGTTGAAGCTTTCTTT. It translates to CSVRTVEAFF. The full variable domain, with the rest looked up from reference TRBV29-1 and TRBJ1-1, is SAVISQKPSRDICQRGTSLTIQCQVDSQVTMMFWYRQQPGQSLTLIATANQGSEATYESGFVIDKFPISRPNLTFSTLTVSNMSPEDSSIYLCSVRTVEAFFGQGTRLTVV.

The rearrangement uses TRBV5-1 and TRBJ2-1; TRBD2 might be the D (7 bases). CDR1 is SGHRS, CDR2 YFSETQ, per germline. Trimming pared 3 bases from V and 8 bases from J, leaving 21 bases between. The CDR3 runs to 16 residues. The CDR3 spells CASSSPGGQRADEQFF. Here the CDR3 DNA reads TGCGCCAGCAGCTCCCCCGGGGGGCAGAGGGCCGATGAGCAGTTCTTC.

This sequence joins TRBV29-1 and TRBJ2-7, with D possibly matching TRBD1 (5 bases). The V gene's germline CDR1 is SQVTM and CDR2 ANQGSEA. This CDR3 comprises 11 residues. V lost 6 bases to trimming and J lost 2 bases, with 8 bases between them. This CDR3 reads CSVSGPYEQYF. The CDR3 nucleotides read TGCAGCGTCTCAGGGCCCTACGAGCAGTACTTC.

This clonotype came up a few times. The V call is TRBV7-9, the J call TRBJ2-7, with TRBD1 matching over 9 bases. Germline loops: CDR1 SEHNR, CDR2 FQNEAQ (reference sequence). The CDR3 totals 15 residues. With V trimmed by 5 bases and J by 3 bases, 8 bases remained unmatched. The CDR3 DNA is TGTGCCAGCAGCCAACACCGGGACAGGGTCTACGAGCAGTACTTC. Its translation is CASSQHRDRVYEQYF. The variable domain in full, with the rest retrieved from reference TRBV7-9 and TRBJ2-7, is DTGVSQNPRHKITKRGQNVTFRCDPISEHNRLYWYRQTLGQGPEFLTYFQNEAQLEKSRLLSDRFSAERPKGSFSTLEIQRTEQGDSAMYLCASSQHRDRVYEQYFGPGTRLTVT.

The gene calls are TRBV20-1 and TRBJ2-7; 9 nucleotides line up with TRBD2. This CDR3 contains 13 residues. Germline CDR1 reads DFQATT; CDR2 reads SNEGSKA (reference sequence). V lost 1 base to trimming and J lost 6 bases; unmatched junction nucleotides: 4. The CDR3 protein is CSARGSGRSEQYF. The CDR3 coding sequence is TGCAGTGCTAGAGGTAGCGGGAGAAGCGAGCAGTACTTC.

A few counts support this clonotype. The chain uses TRBV20-1 and TRBJ2-1, with D perhaps matching TRBD2 (5 bases). This CDR3 spans 13 amino acids. Germline-derived CDR1 and CDR2 are DFQATT and SNEGSKA (reference sequence). CDR3 sequence reads: CSAGPNFYNEQFF. CDR3 nucleotide sequence: TGCAGCGCGGGTCCCAATTTCTACAATGAGCAGTTCTTC.

The sample holds a few counts of this clonotype. The rearrangement uses TRBV5-1 and TRBJ2-1, with 10 bases identical to TRBD2. J lost 2 bases, V lost 4 bases, and 6 bases had no gene match. Germline CDR1 is SGHRS and CDR2 is YFSETQ. The CDR3 covers 16 residues. The DNA of the CDR3 is TGCGCCAGCAGCATTACTAGCGGGATTACCTACAATGAGCAGTTCTTC. It specifies CASSITSGITYNEQFF.

This chain joins TRBV20-1 and TRBJ2-1; the match to TRBD2 covers 9 bases. CDR3 length equals 13 residues. Germline loops: CDR1 DFQATT, CDR2 SNEGSKA (reference sequence). Losses at the gene ends were 5 bases for V and 7 bases for J; bases not matched to a gene: 6. The CDR3 coding sequence is TGCAGTGCTGCGGGGGGGGGACGAAATGAGCAGTTCTTC. As protein: CSAAGGGRNEQFF.

This sequence joins TRBV30 and TRBJ2-4, with 7 nucleotides matching TRBD1. The CDR3 totals 14 residues. Trimming removed 7 bases from V and 1 base from J; junction bases left unmatched: 7. Looked up from germline, CDR1 is GTSNPN and CDR2 is SVGIG (reference sequence). CDR3 amino acids: CAYQYRGAKNIQYF. CDR3 coding DNA: TGTGCCTACCAGTACAGGGGTGCCAAAAACATTCAGTACTTC.

The chain joins TRBV12-3 or TRBV12-4 to TRBJ2-5; TRBD2 agrees at 11 bases. This CDR3 has 13 amino acids. Losses at the gene ends were 4 bases for V and 5 bases for J; bases not matched to a gene: 0. This chain's CDR3 is CASSWTSGETQYF. DNA for the CDR3: TGTGCCAGCAGTTGGACTAGCGGGGAGACCCAGTACTTC.

This chain joins TRBV4-3 and TRBJ2-3; a weak D match, TRBD2 (5 bases). CDR1 is LGHNA, CDR2 YSLEER, per germline. The V end lost 6 bases, the J end lost 0 bases, and 10 bases lay between the germline ends. The CDR3 runs to 14 residues. This CDR3 reads CASSFSVSTDTQYF. CDR3 in DNA: TGCGCCAGCAGTTTTAGCGTAAGCACAGATACGCAGTATTTT.

The chain joins TRBV7-8 to TRBJ2-2; 8 positions match TRBD2. The junction had 3 bases not matched to a gene; V was cut back by 5 bases and J by 4 bases. The CDR3 has 14 amino acids. Looked up from germline, CDR1 is SGHVS and CDR2 is FQNEAQ. CDR3 in DNA: TGTGCCAGCAGCCCGGGGGGGAGCACCGGGGAGCTGTTTTTT. Amino acids: CASSPGGSTGELFF.

V usage is TRBV12-3 or TRBV12-4 and J usage is TRBJ2-3; 9 bases align to TRBD2. The CDR3 spans 16 residues. V lost 3 bases, J lost 1 base, and 5 bases stayed unmatched. CDR3 nucleotides: TGTGCCAGCAGTTTTGGGCTAGCGGGACGCACAGATACGCAGTATTTT. Translating gives CASSFGLAGRTDTQYF.

This clonotype appeared many times. Compared with germline, one end of the junction differs, possibly owing to a read error. CDR3 in amino acids: CASSPLAGMQFF. The CDR3 DNA follows: TGTGCTAGCAGCCCTCTAGCGGGGATGCAGTTCTTC. This chain joins TRBV7-7 and TRBJ2-1; 9 bases map to TRBD2. This CDR3 is 12 amino acids long. CDR1 is SSHAT, CDR2 FNYEAQ, per germline (reference sequence).